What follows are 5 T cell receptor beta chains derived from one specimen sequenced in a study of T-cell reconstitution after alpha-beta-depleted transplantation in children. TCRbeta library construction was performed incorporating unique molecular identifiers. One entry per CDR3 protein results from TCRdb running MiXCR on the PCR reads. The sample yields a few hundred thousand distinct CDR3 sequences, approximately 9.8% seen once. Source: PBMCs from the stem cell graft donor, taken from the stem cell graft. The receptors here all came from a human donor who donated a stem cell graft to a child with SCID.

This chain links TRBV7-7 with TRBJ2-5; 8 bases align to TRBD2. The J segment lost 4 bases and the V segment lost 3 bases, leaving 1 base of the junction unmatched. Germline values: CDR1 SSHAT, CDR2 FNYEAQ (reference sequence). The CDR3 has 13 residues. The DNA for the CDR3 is TGTGCCAGCAGCTTCGGGGGGGGAGAGACCCAGTACTTC. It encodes CASSFGGGETQYF.

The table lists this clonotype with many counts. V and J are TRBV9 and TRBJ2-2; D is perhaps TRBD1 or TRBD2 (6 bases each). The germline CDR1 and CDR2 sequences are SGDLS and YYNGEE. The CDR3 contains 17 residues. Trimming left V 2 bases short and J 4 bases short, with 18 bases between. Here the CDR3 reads CASSVPKGGGSTGELFF. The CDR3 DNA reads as TGTGCCAGCAGCGTCCCTAAGGGGGGCGGAAGCACCGGGGAGCTGTTTTTT. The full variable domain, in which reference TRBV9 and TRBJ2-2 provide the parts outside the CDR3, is DSGVTQTPKHLITATGQRVTLRCSPRSGDLSVYWYQQSLDQGLQFLIQYYNGEERAKGNILERFSAQQFPDLHSELNLSSLELGDSALYFCASSVPKGGGSTGELFFGEGSRLTVL.

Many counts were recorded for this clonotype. This CDR3 reads CASSLQTQTHNGYTF. The CDR3 bases are TGCGCCAGCAGCTTGCAGACACAGACCCATAACGGCTACACCTTC. This chain connects TRBV5-1 to TRBJ1-2; D ambiguous. Deletions cut 1 base from V and 8 bases from J, with 18 bases between. The CDR3 loop spans 15 amino acids. CDR1 SGHRS and CDR2 YFSETQ come from the germline V gene.

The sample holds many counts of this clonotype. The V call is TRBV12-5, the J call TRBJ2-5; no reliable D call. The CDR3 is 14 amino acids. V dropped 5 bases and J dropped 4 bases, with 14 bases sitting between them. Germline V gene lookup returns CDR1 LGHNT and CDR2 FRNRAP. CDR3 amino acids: CASGDPHSGETQYF. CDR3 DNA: TGTGCTAGTGGTGATCCCCACTCAGGAGAGACCCAGTACTTC.

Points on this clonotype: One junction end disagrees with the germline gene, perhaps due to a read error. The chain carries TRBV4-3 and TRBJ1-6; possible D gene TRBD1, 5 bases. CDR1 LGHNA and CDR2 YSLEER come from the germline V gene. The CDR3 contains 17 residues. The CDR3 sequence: CASTQWLTRTSNSPLHF. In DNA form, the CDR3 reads TGCGCCAGCACCCAATGGTTGACAAGGACAAGTAATTCACCCCTCCACTTT.